These 16 T cell receptor beta chains share one sample of origin, sequenced in a study of cytomegalovirus exposure and HLA in healthy donors. PCR amplification relied on 60 Vbeta primers (plus 13 Jbeta primers). Assay used: immunoSEQ multiplex PCR; TCRdb lists only in-frame clones, some missing. This sample has over 30,000 clones, with roughly 60% found just once. Material: PBMCs. The receptors here all came from a man between 45 and 60 years old in good health and CMV-seropositive.

The rearrangement joins TRBV5-8 to TRBJ1-1; D gene unclear. This CDR3 has 14 residues. Trimming removed 3 bases from V and 2 bases from J, with 11 bases in between. The V gene's germline CDR1 is SGHTS and CDR2 YDEGEE. The CDR3 is CASSYSRSNTEAFF. The CDR3 bases are TGTGCCAGCAGCTATTCCCGGTCCAACACTGAAGCTTTCTTT.

This clone is termed medium-sized. V usage is TRBV5-1 and J usage is TRBJ1-2; 10 bases match TRBD1. Germline V gives CDR1 SGHRS, CDR2 YFSETQ. With 0 bases clipped from V and 8 bases from J, the junction kept 13 bases outside the gene matches. The CDR3 has 17 residues. DNA of the CDR3: TGCGCCAGCAGCTTGGAGTATGGTGGACAGGGGGTGTTAGGCTACACCTTC. Translated: CASSLEYGGQGVLGYTF. The full variable domain, with the rest looked up from reference TRBV5-1 and TRBJ1-2, is KAGVTQTPRYLIKTRGQQVTLSCSPISGHRSVSWYQQTPGQGLQFLFEYFSETQRNKGNFPGRFSGRQFSNSRSEMNVSTLELGDSALYLCASSLEYGGQGVLGYTFGSGTRLTVV.

This chain joins TRBV7-3 and TRBJ2-4, with TRBD1 identical over 7 bases. Trimming cost V 3 bases and J 4 bases; bases outside gene matches: 0. Per the germline V gene, CDR1 is SGHTA and CDR2 is FQGTGA. The CDR3 runs 13 residues. DNA of the CDR3: TGTGCCAGCAGCTTGACAGGGAAAAACATTCAGTACTTC. It codes for CASSLTGKNIQYF. Using reference TRBV7-3 and TRBJ2-4 for the parts outside the CDR3, the full variable domain is GAGVSQTPSNKVTEKGKYVELRCDPISGHTALYWYRQSLGQGPEFLIYFQGTGAADDSGLPNDRFFAVRPEGSVSTLKIQRTERGDSAVYLCASSLTGKNIQYFGAGTRLSVL.

In this sample, this clone turned up a few times. The rearrangement links TRBV29-1 to TRBJ2-4; D possibly corresponds to TRBD2 (7 bases). V lost 7 bases and J lost 7, with 20 bases in between. This CDR3 comprises 14 residues. Germline lookup yields CDR1 SQVTM and CDR2 ANQGSEA. The CDR3 sequence: CSAQEGGAGNIQYF. CDR3 sequence (DNA): TGCAGCGCCCAGGAAGGGGGGGCCGGTAACATTCAGTACTTC.

This sequence joins TRBV6-6 and TRBJ2-7; 10 positions match TRBD1. The CDR3 is 16 amino acids. The germline gives CDR1 MNHNY, CDR2 SVGAGI (reference sequence). Trimming at V came to 0 bases and at J to 7 bases, leaving 9 bases not matched to a gene. CDR3 amino acids: CASSYSPGTGVGEQYF. In DNA, the CDR3 is TGTGCCAGCAGTTACTCACCCGGGACAGGGGTTGGGGAGCAGTACTTC.

The chain uses TRBV7-8 and TRBJ2-7; D possibly corresponds to TRBD2 (6 bases). Trimming took off 5 bases at V and 3 bases at J, with 8 bases between the two ends. The CDR3 length is 12 residues. Looked up from germline, CDR1 is SGHVS and CDR2 is FQNEAQ. In DNA form, the CDR3 reads TGTGCCAGCAGCCGGGGACTCTACGAGCAGTACTTC. Translating it yields CASSRGLYEQYF.

The CDR3 region has the DNA TGCAGCGGGGGGTCCAGCGGGAGCGCAGATACGCAGTATTTT. Its protein product is CSGGSSGSADTQYF. The chain employs TRBV29-1 and TRBJ2-3, with TRBD2 matching 8 bases. The length of the CDR3 is 14 residues. Germline V gives CDR1 SQVTM, CDR2 ANQGSEA. V dropped 7 bases and J dropped 4; count of bases not matched to a gene: 10.

The chain uses TRBV30 and TRBJ1-2; maybe TRBD1 (6 bases). V was clipped by 2 bases and J by 12 bases, with 22 bases between them. Looked up from germline, CDR1 is GTSNPN and CDR2 is SVGIG (reference sequence). This CDR3 is built from 14 residues. CDR3 nucleotide sequence: TGTGCCTGGAGTATGCTTCTTGGGACAAGGGGTCACACCTTC. This translates into CAWSMLLGTRGHTF.

The J gene is TRBJ2-5, the V gene TRBV11-3; D is uncertain. The CDR3 has 14 amino acids. The V and J ends lost 1 base and 1 base respectively, with 7 bases between them. The V gene's germline CDR1 is SGHNT and CDR2 YENEEA. DNA of the CDR3: TGTGCCAGCAGCTTAGGTGGCAGCCAAGAGACCCAGTACTTC. Translation: CASSLGGSQETQYF.

In its sample, this clone is medium-sized (0.01 to 0.1%). The genes are TRBV6-5 and TRBJ1-1; a weak D match, TRBD1 (5 bases). The CDR3 has 15 residues. V was trimmed by 0 bases and J by 0 bases, leaving 8 bases between them. CDR1 MNHEY and CDR2 SVGAGI come from the germline V gene. CDR3 bases: TGTGCCAGCAGTTACTCAACAGGTCTGAACACTGAAGCTTTCTTT. Translating it yields CASSYSTGLNTEAFF.

The chain combines TRBV6-5 with TRBJ1-1; TRBD1 is a possible D gene (5 bases). This CDR3 has 14 amino acids. Between the trimmed V and J ends, which lost 6 bases and 5 bases, there was a span of 16 bases. CDR1 is MNHEY and CDR2 is SVGAGI in the germline V gene. The CDR3 loop reads CASRPGQRETEAFF. CDR3 coding DNA: TGTGCCAGCAGACCCGGACAACGTGAAACTGAAGCTTTCTTT.

This chain uses TRBV27 with TRBJ1-1, with D uncertain. V lost 3 bases and J lost 7, with 12 bases in between. Germline values: CDR1 MNHEY, CDR2 SMNVEV (reference sequence). CDR3 size: 13 residues. The chain's CDR3 is CASSLRSVGEAFF. CDR3 nucleotides: TGTGCCAGCAGTTTGCGGTCGGTCGGTGAAGCTTTCTTT.

CDR3 sequence reads: CASSLLEQSDNEQFF. The CDR3 DNA sequence: TGTGCCAGCAGCCTACTGGAGCAAAGCGACAATGAGCAGTTCTTC. V is TRBV4-2 and J is TRBJ2-1, with D unclear. Germline V CDR1 and CDR2: LGHNA, YNFKEQ. The CDR3 covers 15 residues. Trimming stripped 4 bases from V and 5 bases from J, with 15 bases between.

The V and J genes are TRBV4-3 and TRBJ1-2; D might be TRBD1 (6 bases). Per germline, CDR1 LGHNA and CDR2 YSLEER. There are 15 residues in the CDR3. Trimming shortened V by 5 bases and J by 4 bases, and 17 bases separated the two germline ends. CDR3 protein: CASSNTPGDAYGYTF. CDR3 nucleotide sequence: TGCGCCAGCAGCAACACGCCAGGGGACGCCTATGGCTACACCTTC.

The rearrangement uses TRBV7-8 and TRBJ1-4, with no clear D. This CDR3 has 15 amino acids. V gave up 4 bases and J gave up 3 bases, with 12 bases separating them. CDR1 and CDR2 (germline): SGHVS, FQNEAQ. The CDR3 DNA reads TGTGCCAGCAGCTCGAGGATCTCGGCTAATGAAAAACTGTTTTTT. Residues: CASSSRISANEKLFF.

A single count supports this clone. The chain employs TRBV6-1 and TRBJ2-3; 10 nucleotides match TRBD2. The CDR3 spans 14 residues. V gave up 10 bases and J gave up 3 bases; unmatched junction bases: 7. Germline V CDR1 and CDR2: MNHNS, SASEGT. The CDR3 here is CANSPGLATDTQYF. The CDR3 DNA is TGTGCCAATTCCCCGGGACTAGCGACAGATACGCAGTATTTT.